This T cell receptor beta chain was identified during a study of T-cell memory formation after mild COVID-19. Per the germline V gene, CDR1 is MNHEY and CDR2 is SMNVEV (reference sequence). The V and J ends lost 0 bases and 3 bases respectively, with 15 bases between them. CDR3 length: 16 residues. TCRdb re-derived calls from the 5' RACE reads in MiXCR, one entry per CDR3 protein. The sample yields some 440,000 distinct CDR3 sequences, approximately 23% seen once. Sample: PBMCs or a T cell subset sorted from them (not recorded which). The chain recombines TRBV27 with TRBJ2-7; D is perhaps TRBD2 (6 bases). This TCR was sampled from an adult woman who had mild COVID-19 (a few samples of this study predate the infection). Cell type and time point are not known. As DNA, the CDR3 is TGTGCCAGCAGTTTATCCCAGTTAGACGGGGGCTACGAGCAGTACTTC. It specifies CASSLSQLDGGYEQYF.